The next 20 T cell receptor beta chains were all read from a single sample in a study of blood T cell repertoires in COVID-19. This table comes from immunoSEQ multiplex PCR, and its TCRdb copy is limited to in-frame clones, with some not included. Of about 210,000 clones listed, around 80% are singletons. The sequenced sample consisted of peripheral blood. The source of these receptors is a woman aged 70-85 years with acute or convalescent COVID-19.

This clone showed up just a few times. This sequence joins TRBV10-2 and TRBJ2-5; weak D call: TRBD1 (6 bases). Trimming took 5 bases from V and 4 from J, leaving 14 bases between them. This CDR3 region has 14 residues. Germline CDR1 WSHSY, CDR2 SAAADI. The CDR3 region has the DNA TGCGCCAGCAGTAATGGACAGTCCGGAGAGACCCAGTACTTC. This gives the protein CASSNGQSGETQYF.

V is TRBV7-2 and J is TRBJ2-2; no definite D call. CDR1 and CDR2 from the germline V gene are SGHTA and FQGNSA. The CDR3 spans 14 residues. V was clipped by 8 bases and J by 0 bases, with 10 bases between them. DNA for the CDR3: TGTGCCAGCGCATATAGTACGAACACCGGGGAGCTGTTTTTT. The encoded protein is CASAYSTNTGELFF.

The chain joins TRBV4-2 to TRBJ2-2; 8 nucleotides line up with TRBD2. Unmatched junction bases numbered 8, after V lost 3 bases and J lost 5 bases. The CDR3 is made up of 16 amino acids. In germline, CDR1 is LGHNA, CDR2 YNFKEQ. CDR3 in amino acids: CASSHYSGVETGELFF. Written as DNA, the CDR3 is TGTGCCAGCAGCCATTATAGCGGGGTGGAAACCGGGGAGCTGTTTTTT.

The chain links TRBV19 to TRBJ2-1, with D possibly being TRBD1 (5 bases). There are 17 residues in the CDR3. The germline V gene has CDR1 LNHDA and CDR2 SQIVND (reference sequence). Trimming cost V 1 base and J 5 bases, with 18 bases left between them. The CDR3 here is CASSIGPALGLHNEQFF. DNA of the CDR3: TGTGCCAGTAGTATAGGGCCAGCATTGGGGCTACACAATGAGCAGTTCTTC.

The CDR3 here is CASSSDTYNSPLHF. CDR3 DNA sequence: TGTGCCAGCAGTTCGGACACCTATAATTCACCCCTCCACTTT. This chain links TRBV6-6 with TRBJ1-6, with TRBD1 as a possible D gene (5 bases). V shed 4 bases and J shed 2 bases, with 6 bases lying between them. The CDR3 sequence is 14 residues long. Germline CDR1 reads MNHNY; CDR2 reads SVGAGI (reference sequence).

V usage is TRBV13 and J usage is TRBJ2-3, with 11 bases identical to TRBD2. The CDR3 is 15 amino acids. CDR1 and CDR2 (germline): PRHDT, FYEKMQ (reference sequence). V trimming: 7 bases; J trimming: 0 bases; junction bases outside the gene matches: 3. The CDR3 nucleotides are TGTGCCAGCACCACTAGCGGGGGAAGCACAGATACGCAGTATTTT. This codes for CASTTSGGSTDTQYF.

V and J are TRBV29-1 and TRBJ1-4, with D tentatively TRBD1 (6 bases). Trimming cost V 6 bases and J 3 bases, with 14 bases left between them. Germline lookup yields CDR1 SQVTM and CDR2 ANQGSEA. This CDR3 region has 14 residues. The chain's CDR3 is CSVGAGVANEKLFF. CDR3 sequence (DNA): TGCAGCGTCGGCGCAGGGGTGGCTAATGAAAAACTGTTTTTT.

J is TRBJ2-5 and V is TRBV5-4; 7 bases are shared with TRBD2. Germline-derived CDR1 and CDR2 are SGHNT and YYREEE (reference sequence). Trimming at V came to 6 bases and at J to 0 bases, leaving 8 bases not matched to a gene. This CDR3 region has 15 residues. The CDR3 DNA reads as TGTGCCAGCACCCCGAACGCGGGGGACCAAGAGACCCAGTACTTC. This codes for CASTPNAGDQETQYF. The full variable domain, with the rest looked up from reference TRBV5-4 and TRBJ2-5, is ETGVTQSPTHLIKTRGQQVTLRCSSQSGHNTVSWYQQALGQGPQFIFQYYREEENGRGNFPPRFSGLQFPNYSSELNVNALELDDSALYLCASTPNAGDQETQYFGPGTRLLVL.

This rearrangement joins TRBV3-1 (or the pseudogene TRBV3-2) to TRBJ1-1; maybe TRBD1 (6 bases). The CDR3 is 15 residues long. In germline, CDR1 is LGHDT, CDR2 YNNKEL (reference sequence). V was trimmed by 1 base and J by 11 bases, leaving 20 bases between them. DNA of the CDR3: TGTGCCAGCAGCCAAGGGGGTGGTAGTTCTGGGGGCGCTTTCTTT. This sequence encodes CASSQGGGSSGGAFF.

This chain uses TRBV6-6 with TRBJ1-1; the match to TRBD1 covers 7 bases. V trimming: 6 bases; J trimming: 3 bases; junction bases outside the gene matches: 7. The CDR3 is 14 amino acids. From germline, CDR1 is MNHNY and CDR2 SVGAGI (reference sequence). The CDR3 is CASRAGGYDTEAFF. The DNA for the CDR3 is TGTGCCAGCAGGGCAGGGGGGTACGACACTGAAGCTTTCTTT.

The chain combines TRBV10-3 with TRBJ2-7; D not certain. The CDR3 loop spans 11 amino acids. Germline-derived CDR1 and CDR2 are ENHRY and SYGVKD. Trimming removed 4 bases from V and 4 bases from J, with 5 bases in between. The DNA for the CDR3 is TGTGCCATCAGTGGCGGTTACGAGCAGTACGTC. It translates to CAISGGYEQYV.

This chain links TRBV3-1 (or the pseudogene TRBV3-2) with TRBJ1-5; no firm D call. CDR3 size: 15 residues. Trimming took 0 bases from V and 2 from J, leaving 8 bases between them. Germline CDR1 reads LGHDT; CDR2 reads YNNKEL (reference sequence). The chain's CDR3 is CASSQDRGGNQPQHF. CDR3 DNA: TGTGCCAGCAGCCAAGATCGTGGAGGCAATCAGCCCCAGCATTTT.

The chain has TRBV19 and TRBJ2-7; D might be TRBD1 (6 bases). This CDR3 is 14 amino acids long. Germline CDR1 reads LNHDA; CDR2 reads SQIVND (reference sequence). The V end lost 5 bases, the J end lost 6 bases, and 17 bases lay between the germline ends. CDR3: CASSFGQGFGEQYF. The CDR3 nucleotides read TGTGCCAGTAGTTTTGGCCAGGGGTTTGGCGAGCAGTACTTC.

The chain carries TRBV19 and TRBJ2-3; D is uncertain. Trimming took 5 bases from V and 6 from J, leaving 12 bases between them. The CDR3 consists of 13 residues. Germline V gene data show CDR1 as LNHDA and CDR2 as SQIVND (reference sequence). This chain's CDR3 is CASSLSGRDTQYF. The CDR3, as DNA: TGTGCCAGTAGTTTGAGTGGTCGGGATACGCAGTATTTT.

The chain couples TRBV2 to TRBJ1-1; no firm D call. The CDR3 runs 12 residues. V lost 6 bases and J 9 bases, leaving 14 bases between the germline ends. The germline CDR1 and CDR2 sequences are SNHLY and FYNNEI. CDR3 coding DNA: TGTGCCAGCAGCCAACAGTTACCAAAAGCTTTCTTT. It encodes CASSQQLPKAFF.

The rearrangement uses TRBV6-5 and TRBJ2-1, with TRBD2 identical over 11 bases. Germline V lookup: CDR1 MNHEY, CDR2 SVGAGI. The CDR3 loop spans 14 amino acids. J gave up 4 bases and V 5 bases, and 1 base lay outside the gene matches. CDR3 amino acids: CASSRLAGYNEQFF. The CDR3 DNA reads TGTGCCAGCAGTCGACTAGCGGGGTACAATGAGCAGTTCTTC.

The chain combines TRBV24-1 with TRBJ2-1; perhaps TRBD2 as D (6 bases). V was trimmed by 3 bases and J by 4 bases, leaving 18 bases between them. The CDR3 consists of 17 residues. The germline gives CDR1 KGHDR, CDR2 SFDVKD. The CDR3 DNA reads TGTGCCACCAGTGATCCTGCGCGGGGCAAGGTTTACAATGAGCAGTTCTTC. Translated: CATSDPARGKVYNEQFF.

The CDR3 spells CASSTETGKNQPQHF. The CDR3 DNA is TGTGCCAGCTCAACTGAGACAGGGAAAAATCAGCCCCAGCATTTT. The rearrangement joins TRBV18 to TRBJ1-5; TRBD1 agrees at 7 bases. Germline V gives CDR1 KGHSH, CDR2 LQKENI. The CDR3 is 15 residues long. V trimming: 5 bases; J trimming: 4 bases; junction bases outside the gene matches: 8.

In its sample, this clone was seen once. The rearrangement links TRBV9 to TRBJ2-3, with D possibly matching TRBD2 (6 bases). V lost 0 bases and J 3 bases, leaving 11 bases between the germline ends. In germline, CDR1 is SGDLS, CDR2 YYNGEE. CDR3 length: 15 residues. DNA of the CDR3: TGTGCCAGCAGCGTAGGCGGGATGAGGACAGATACGCAGTATTTT. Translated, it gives CASSVGGMRTDTQYF.

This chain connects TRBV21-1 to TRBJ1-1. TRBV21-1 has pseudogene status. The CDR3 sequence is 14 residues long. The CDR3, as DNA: TGTGCCAGCAGCACCGGAGAAGTGGAGACTGAAGCTTTCTTT. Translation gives CASSTGEVETEAFF.